The T cell receptor beta chain under discussion was sequenced for a study of blood T cell repertoires in COVID-19. For the study at large: The study drew acute and convalescent COVID-19 samples from the United States, Italy and Spain. Sources were T cells, B-cell-depleted T cells, or PBMCs; the material itself was cDNA or gDNA.

There are 15 residues in the CDR3. Germline CDR1 is LGHDT and CDR2 is YNNKEL (reference sequence). V was pared by 0 bases and J by 5 bases, with 14 bases between. In the study's own analysis: Scientists estimated how many nucleated cells there were by amplifying reference gene primers. Profiling relied on immunoSEQ multiplex PCR, and the TCRdb table lists in-frame clones only, not all of them. V and J calls and clone size follow that table, whereas D and trimming were derived from the DNA. The data contain about 330,000 clones, over 75% of them singletons. This clonotype was sampled from a woman between 50 and 59 years old with active or convalescent COVID-19. V gene TRBV3-1 (or the pseudogene TRBV3-2) combines with J gene TRBJ2-7; D gene uncertain. The sample comprised peripheral blood. CDR3 sequence: CASSQDSTPNHEQYF. CDR3 DNA sequence: TGTGCCAGCAGCCAAGACTCGACACCAAACCACGAGCAGTACTTC.